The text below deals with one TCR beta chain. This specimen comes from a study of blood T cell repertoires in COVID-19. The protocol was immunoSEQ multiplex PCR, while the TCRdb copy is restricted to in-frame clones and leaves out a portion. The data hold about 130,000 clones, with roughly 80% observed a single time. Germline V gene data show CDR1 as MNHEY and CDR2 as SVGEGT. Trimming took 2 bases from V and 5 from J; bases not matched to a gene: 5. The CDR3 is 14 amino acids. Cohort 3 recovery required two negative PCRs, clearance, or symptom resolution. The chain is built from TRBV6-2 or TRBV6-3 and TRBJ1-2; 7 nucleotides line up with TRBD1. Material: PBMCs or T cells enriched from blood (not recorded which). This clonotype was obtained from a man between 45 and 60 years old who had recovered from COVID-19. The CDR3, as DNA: TGTGCCAGCAGTTACCCAACAGGGGAATATGGCTACACCTTC. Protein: CASSYPTGEYGYTF.